Listed below are T cell receptor beta chains from one sample, sequenced in a study of blood T cell repertoires in COVID-19. The assay was immunoSEQ multiplex PCR, and TCRdb's table has in-frame clones only and misses some. This sample carries a few hundred thousand clones, approximately 91% of them seen once, and the ten largest clones take 9.4%. The sequencing input was peripheral blood. The receptors here all came from a man between 18 and 29 years old with active or convalescent COVID-19. Each CDR3 is given with its conserved first and last residue. D genes are given only for firm matches. Clone size is given for some rows only: seen once, a few or many times, or a class if the clone is expanded.

v_gene	j_gene	d_gene	abundance	CDR3nt	CDR3aa
TRBV9	TRBJ1-2	.	.	TGTGCCAGCAGGTCCACCGGGTCTGGCTACACCTTC	CASRSTGSGYTF
TRBV3-1/TRBV3-2	TRBJ2-7	TRBD1	.	TGTGCCAGCACCCAGGGTAACAGGGGAGACGAGCAGTACTTC	CASTQGNRGDEQYF
TRBV19	TRBJ1-2	.	.	TGTGCCAGTAACTTAGACAGGAACTATGGCTACACCTTC	CASNLDRNYGYTF
TRBV6-6	TRBJ2-1	.	.	TGTGCCAGCAGCCCCCAGTCCAATGAGCAGTTCTTC	CASSPQSNEQFF
TRBV6-5	TRBJ2-7	.	once	TGTGCCAGCAGGGCGGGGGCTTCGGGCGAGCAGTACTTC	CASRAGASGEQYF
TRBV11-2	TRBJ2-2	TRBD1	.	TGTGCCAGCAGCTTAGATCTCCGGGACAGGGGATTAGTGTTGCCCGGGGAGCTGTTTTTT	CASSLDLRDRGLVLPGELFF
TRBV6-1	TRBJ2-3	.	.	TGTGCCAGCAGTGAATTCGCGAGCACAGATACGCAGTATTTT	CASSEFASTDTQYF
TRBV4-1	TRBJ1-2	.	.	TGCGCCAGCAGCCCGGGGTATGGCTACACCTTC	CASSPGYGYTF
TRBV7-2	TRBJ2-6	.	.	TGTGCCAGCAGCCCGCAGGGATCTGGGGCCAACGTCCTGACTTTC	CASSPQGSGANVLTF
TRBV27	TRBJ1-1	.	.	TGTGCCAGCAGTTTATTCGGGGTGAACACTGAAGCTTTCTTT	CASSLFGVNTEAFF
TRBV11-2	TRBJ2-3	TRBD2	.	TGTGCCAGCAGCACGGGACTAGCGGGGGATTCGCTTTTCACAGATACGCAGTATTTT	CASSTGLAGDSLFTDTQYF
TRBV7-2	TRBJ2-7	TRBD1	.	TGTGCCAGCAGCCCATGGGCACAGGGGGCAGGCGAGCAGTACTTC	CASSPWAQGAGEQYF
TRBV2	TRBJ2-7	.	.	TGTGCCAGCAGTGAGTTCGACGAGCAGTACTTC	CASSEFDEQYF
TRBV29-1	TRBJ1-2	TRBD1	.	TGCAGCGTTGGACAGGGTGAGGGCTACACCTTC	CSVGQGEGYTF
TRBV9	TRBJ2-1	TRBD1	.	TGTGCCAGCAGCGTAGCTACAGGGACAGGGTACAATGAGCAGTTCTTC	CASSVATGTGYNEQFF
TRBV14	TRBJ2-1	.	.	TGTGCCAGCAGCCAAGCACTCGGGAATGAGCAGTTCTTC	CASSQALGNEQFF
TRBV5-6	TRBJ2-2	.	.	TGTGCCAGCAGCTTGGGGACTGGGACCGGGGAGCTGTTTTTT	CASSLGTGTGELFF
TRBV6-1	TRBJ1-1	TRBD1	.	TGTGCCAGCAGAGAAGGGAGACAGGGGGCATCTGAAGCTTTCTTT	CASREGRQGASEAFF
TRBV29-1	TRBJ2-3	.	.	TGCAGCGCTACCCGAACTGAAGATACGCAGTATTTT	CSATRTEDTQYF
TRBV11-1	TRBJ1-5	TRBD1	.	TGTGCCAGCAGCCCGGGACAGGGAGAAATTCAGCCCCAGCATTTT	CASSPGQGEIQPQHF
TRBV5-5	TRBJ2-1	TRBD2	.	TGTGCCAGCAGCTTAGGGACTAGCGGGGGAGATGAGCAGTTCTTC	CASSLGTSGGDEQFF
TRBV15	TRBJ1-5	.	.	TGTGCCACCAGCAGAGTTCTCAGGGGAAGCAATCAGCCCCAGCATTTT	CATSRVLRGSNQPQHF
TRBV19	TRBJ2-7	.	.	TGTGCCAGTAGTAGAGACAGGGAGGTCGAGCAGTACTTC	CASSRDREVEQYF
TRBV24-1	TRBJ2-1	.	.	TGTGCCACCAGTGACGACAGTTACAATGAGCAGTTCTTC	CATSDDSYNEQFF
TRBV5-4	TRBJ1-4	.	.	TGTGCCAGCAGCGTCAGGGTTGGCCCCGAAAAACTGTTTTTT	CASSVRVGPEKLFF
TRBV6-5	TRBJ2-7	TRBD1	.	TGTGCCAGCAGTTTGTCACAGGGGACGTCCTACGAGCAGTACTTC	CASSLSQGTSYEQYF
TRBV5-1	TRBJ1-1	TRBD1	.	TGCGCCAGCAGCTACGACGGACAGGGGAACACTGAAGCTTTCTTT	CASSYDGQGNTEAFF
TRBV25-1	TRBJ1-2	.	.	TGTGCCAGCAGCCGGGACACCAAGGGCTACACCTTC	CASSRDTKGYTF
TRBV27	TRBJ1-1	TRBD1	.	TGTGCCAGCAGTGGGAGACAGGGGGAGTACACTGAAGCTTTCTTT	CASSGRQGEYTEAFF
TRBV2	TRBJ1-2	TRBD1	.	TGTGCCAGCAGTGGATACGACAGGGCCTATGGCTACACCTTC	CASSGYDRAYGYTF
TRBV6-5	TRBJ2-3	.	.	TGTGCCAGCAGCATAACAATCACAGATACGCAGTATTTT	CASSITITDTQYF
TRBV13	TRBJ1-2	.	.	TGTGCCAGCAGCCAAGGTGGGGCGGGACCCTATGGCTACACCTTC	CASSQGGAGPYGYTF
TRBV5-1	TRBJ2-1	.	once	TGCGCCAGCAGCGGGGGCAGCGGGGACAATGAGCAGTTCTTC	CASSGGSGDNEQFF
TRBV10-2	TRBJ2-7	TRBD1	.	TGCGCCAGCGGACAGGTTACCTACGAGCAGTACTTC	CASGQVTYEQYF
TRBV7-9	TRBJ2-5	TRBD1	.	TGTGCCAGCAGCCATCAGACAGGGTGGGAAGAGACCCAGTACTTC	CASSHQTGWEETQYF
TRBV5-1	TRBJ2-7	TRBD2	.	TGCGCCAGCAGCTTCACTAGCGGGGGCGGCTACGAGCAGTACTTC	CASSFTSGGGYEQYF
TRBV11-2	TRBJ1-2	TRBD1	.	TGTGCCAGCAGCGACTTCCGGGACAGGGGGCGTTATGGCTACACCTTC	CASSDFRDRGRYGYTF
TRBV27	TRBJ2-7	.	.	TGTGCCAGCAGTTTAGCAGGGGCCACCTCCTACGAGCAGTACTTC	CASSLAGATSYEQYF
TRBV7-9	TRBJ1-2	TRBD1	.	TGTGCCAGCGTCCCGGGACAGGGGGCGTGGGGCTACACCTTC	CASVPGQGAWGYTF
TRBV5-6	TRBJ1-5	TRBD1	.	TGTGCCAGCAGCTTAGGACAGGGACCCCAGCCCCAGCATTTT	CASSLGQGPQPQHF
TRBV6-1	TRBJ2-5	.	.	TGTGCCAGCAGTGAGAGTCCCGAGAAGACCCAGTACTTC	CASSESPEKTQYF
TRBV18	TRBJ2-3	.	.	TGTGCCAGCTCACCACAGGGGACAGATACGCAGTATTTT	CASSPQGTDTQYF
TRBV7-9	TRBJ1-1	.	.	TGTGCCAGCAGGCTATCTGAAGCTTTCTTT	CASRLSEAFF
TRBV21-1	TRBJ2-2	.	.	TGTGCCAGCAGCAAAGACTCTATGGACAGGGACACCGGGGAGCTGTTTTTT	CASSKDSMDRDTGELFF
TRBV6-2/TRBV6-3	TRBJ1-1	.	.	TGTGCCAGCAGTTACACGGGCAGGGCTAAGAACACTGAAGCTTTCTTT	CASSYTGRAKNTEAFF
TRBV5-1	TRBJ2-7	TRBD1	.	TGCGCCAGCAGCGGGGACAGGGGCTACGAGCAGTACTTC	CASSGDRGYEQYF
TRBV12-3/TRBV12-4	TRBJ2-2	.	.	TGTGCCAGCAGCCCGGCCGGGGAGCTGTTTTTT	CASSPAGELFF
TRBV5-1	TRBJ1-2	TRBD1	.	TGCGCCAGCAGCTTGGCAGGGGGAAGCGGCTACACCTTC	CASSLAGGSGYTF
TRBV25-1	TRBJ1-5	.	.	TGTGCCAGCAGTGAAAGGACAGTGGGCCAGCCCCAGCATTTT	CASSERTVGQPQHF
TRBV24-1	TRBJ1-5	TRBD1	few	TGTGCCACGGTCCCAGGGGGCGAAGGTAGCAATCAGCCCCAGCATTTT	CATVPGGEGSNQPQHF